What follows is one TCR beta chain and its context. This record comes from a study of OX40 agonist ivuxolimab in advanced cancers. Study-level information: Participants, 82.7% male, averaged 60 years of age, ranging from about 23 to 80.

TCRdb keeps only in-frame clones here, not all; method: immunoSEQ multiplex PCR. The profile shows tens of thousands of clones, roughly 81% of them singletons. Baseline was the first blood sampling point, followed by cycle 4 day 1 and cycle 7 day 1. The source was CD4+ or CD8+ T cells sorted from blood, collected in a trial of the OX40 agonist ivuxolimab. The sequence derives from an adult with an advanced solid tumor such as melanoma, head and neck, liver or kidney cancer.

The CDR3 here is CSVVWEVHEQYF. The CDR3 DNA sequence: TGCAGCGTTGTGTGGGAGGTTCACGAGCAGTACTTC. This chain links TRBV29-1 with TRBJ2-7; D is perhaps TRBD2 (6 bases). CDR1 SQVTM and CDR2 ANQGSEA come from the germline V gene. Trimming stripped 4 bases from V and 5 bases from J, with 12 bases between. The CDR3 is 12 residues long.